The 16 T cell receptor beta chains below were found in one sample sequenced in a study of blood T cell repertoires in COVID-19. Generated by immunoSEQ multiplex PCR, the TCRdb table keeps only in-frame clones and is missing some. The table has about 57,000 clones, more than 75% seen once. Source material: peripheral blood. Receptor source: a woman at least 80 years old with acute or convalescent COVID-19.

The chain is built from TRBV15 and TRBJ2-5; 8 bases fit TRBD2. Germline CDR1 and CDR2: LNHNV and YYDKDF (reference sequence). This CDR3 is built from 17 residues. The junction had 9 bases not matched to a gene; V was cut back by 1 base and J by 2 bases. CDR3 residues: CATSRGGGGTQQETQYF. CDR3 coding DNA: TGTGCCACCAGCAGAGGAGGCGGGGGGACCCAACAAGAGACCCAGTACTTC.

The chain links TRBV7-9 to TRBJ1-2, with TRBD1 matching 8 bases. Trimming cost V 5 bases and J 4 bases; bases outside gene matches: 3. Per germline, CDR1 SEHNR and CDR2 FQNEAQ (reference sequence). The CDR3 loop spans 13 amino acids. CDR3 region: CASSITGGYGYTF. CDR3 coding DNA: TGTGCCAGCAGCATAACAGGGGGCTATGGCTACACCTTC. Full variable domain (outside the CDR3, taken from reference TRBV7-9 and TRBJ1-2): DTGVSQNPRHKITKRGQNVTFRCDPISEHNRLYWYRQTLGQGPEFLTYFQNEAQLEKSRLLSDRFSAERPKGSFSTLEIQRTEQGDSAMYLCASSITGGYGYTFGSGTRLTVV.

The rearrangement joins TRBV19 to TRBJ2-7, with TRBD1 identical over 9 bases. The CDR3 totals 14 residues. Germline lookup yields CDR1 LNHDA and CDR2 SQIVND (reference sequence). The trim removed 3 bases at V and 5 bases at J, leaving 5 bases unmatched. CDR3 protein: CASSIRDRDHEQYF. CDR3 DNA: TGTGCCAGTAGTATCCGGGACAGGGACCACGAGCAGTACTTC. Full variable domain (outside the CDR3, taken from reference TRBV19 and TRBJ2-7): DGGITQSPKYLFRKEGQNVTLSCEQNLNHDAMYWYRQDPGQGLRLIYYSQIVNDFQKGDIAEGYSVSREKKESFPLTVTSAQKNPTAFYLCASSIRDRDHEQYFGPGTRLTVT.

V is TRBV21-1 and J is TRBJ2-1; the table assigns TRBD1, which was not confirmed against the DNA. TRBV21-1 is a listed pseudogene. This CDR3 spans 14 amino acids. CDR3 loop: CASSPRTFYNEQFF. CDR3 DNA: TGTGCCAGCAGCCCGCGGACATTTTACAATGAGCAGTTCTTC.

The chain couples TRBV25-1 to TRBJ2-6; a possible D gene is TRBD2 (5 bases). Trimming left V 8 bases short and J 4 bases short, with 15 bases between. The CDR3 runs to 15 residues. Germline V gene sequence: CDR1 MGHDK, CDR2 SYGVNS. The CDR3 loop is CASSEGGTGANVLTF. CDR3 nucleotide sequence: TGTGCCAGCTCTGAGGGCGGAACCGGGGCCAACGTCCTGACTTTC.

This clone occurred once. The V and J genes are TRBV5-1 and TRBJ2-6, with D possibly being TRBD2 (6 bases). V was shortened by 0 bases and J by 4 bases, with 11 bases between the two germline ends. Germline CDR1 is SGHRS and CDR2 is YFSETQ. The CDR3 consists of 16 residues. In DNA form, the CDR3 reads TGCGCCAGCAGCTTGGGCGGGACGGCCGGGGCCAACGTCCTGACTTTC. Translated, it gives CASSLGGTAGANVLTF. Complete variable domain (other parts from reference TRBV5-1 and TRBJ2-6): KAGVTQTPRYLIKTRGQQVTLSCSPISGHRSVSWYQQTPGQGLQFLFEYFSETQRNKGNFPGRFSGRQFSNSRSEMNVSTLELGDSALYLCASSLGGTAGANVLTFGAGSRLTVL.

V gene TRBV2 combines with J gene TRBJ2-2; 13 bases line up with TRBD2. Germline V gene sequence: CDR1 SNHLY, CDR2 FYNNEI. There are 14 residues in the CDR3. With 9 bases clipped from V and 4 bases from J, the junction kept 2 bases outside the gene matches. The CDR3 region is CASRTSGGTGELFF. DNA of the CDR3: TGTGCCAGTCGGACTAGCGGGGGCACCGGGGAGCTGTTTTTT. The full variable domain, completed using reference TRBV2 and TRBJ2-2, is EPEVTQTPSHQVTQMGQEVILRCVPISNHLYFYWYRQILGQKVEFLVSFYNNEISEKSEIFDDQFSVERPDGSNFTLKIRSTKLEDSAMYFCASRTSGGTGELFFGEGSRLTVL.

J is TRBJ2-7 and V is TRBV12-3 or TRBV12-4; D uncertain. The CDR3 is made up of 11 amino acids. With 5 bases removed from V and 4 bases from J, the gap between germline ends came to 6 bases. The CDR3 bases are TGTGCCAGCAGTCCTAAGTACGAGCAGTACTTC. This translates into CASSPKYEQYF.

V gene TRBV7-9 combines with J gene TRBJ1-1; 10 bases map to TRBD1. This CDR3 comprises 14 residues. Trimming took 10 bases from V and 4 from J; bases not matched to a gene: 9. Germline CDR1 SEHNR, CDR2 FQNEAQ (reference sequence). CDR3 in DNA: TGTGCCAACCGACAGGGGGCGCCCGCCACTGAAGCTTTCTTT. This encodes CANRQGAPATEAFF.

This chain connects TRBV19 to TRBJ2-1; 9 bases line up with TRBD2. V trimming: 5 bases; J trimming: 5 bases; junction bases outside the gene matches: 4. In germline, CDR1 is LNHDA, CDR2 SQIVND (reference sequence). This CDR3 has 14 residues. CDR3 residues: CASSGLAGNNEQFF. The CDR3 region has the DNA TGTGCCAGTAGTGGGCTAGCGGGAAACAATGAGCAGTTCTTC.

This chain joins TRBV6-6 and TRBJ2-1, with 9 nucleotides matching TRBD2. From germline, CDR1 is MNHNY and CDR2 SVGAGI (reference sequence). This CDR3 has 13 residues. Germline trimming cut 6 bases from V and 6 bases from J; bases unmatched to any gene: 3. The CDR3: CASRAGGRNEQFF. The DNA for the CDR3 is TGTGCCAGCAGAGCGGGAGGCCGCAATGAGCAGTTCTTC.

The genes are TRBV5-1 and TRBJ1-4; D is possibly TRBD1 (6 bases). V was pared by 6 bases and J by 7 bases, with 16 bases between. Looked up from germline, CDR1 is SGHRS and CDR2 is YFSETQ. The CDR3 sequence is 14 residues long. This CDR3 reads CASTETGGREKLFF. CDR3 bases: TGCGCCAGCACCGAAACCGGGGGGCGTGAAAAACTGTTTTTT. Supplemented by reference TRBV5-1 and TRBJ1-4, the full variable domain reads KAGVTQTPRYLIKTRGQQVTLSCSPISGHRSVSWYQQTPGQGLQFLFEYFSETQRNKGNFPGRFSGRQFSNSRSEMNVSTLELGDSALYLCASTETGGREKLFFGSGTQLSVL.

This chain connects TRBV19 to TRBJ2-7; tentative D call: TRBD1 (5 bases). V lost 3 bases, J lost 0 bases, and 6 bases lay in between. CDR3 length: 13 amino acids. Germline CDR1 is LNHDA and CDR2 is SQIVND (reference sequence). CDR3 residues: CASSMTASYEQYF. The CDR3 DNA sequence: TGTGCCAGTAGTATGACAGCCTCCTACGAGCAGTACTTC.

The rearrangement uses TRBV2 and TRBJ2-3; TRBD2 matches at 8 bases. Germline lookup yields CDR1 SNHLY and CDR2 FYNNEI. With V trimmed by 8 bases and J by 5 bases, 12 bases remained unmatched. The CDR3 is made up of 15 amino acids. The CDR3 nucleotides are TGTGCCAGCGGACAAACGGGGGGGCCGGGAGATACGCAGTATTTT. This sequence encodes CASGQTGGPGDTQYF. The full variable domain, with the rest looked up from reference TRBV2 and TRBJ2-3, is EPEVTQTPSHQVTQMGQEVILRCVPISNHLYFYWYRQILGQKVEFLVSFYNNEISEKSEIFDDQFSVERPDGSNFTLKIRSTKLEDSAMYFCASGQTGGPGDTQYFGPGTRLTVL.

This chain links TRBV19 with TRBJ2-3; 9 nucleotides align to TRBD2. The V gene end was trimmed by 5 bases and the J gene end by 6 bases; junction bases not matched to a gene: 15. Germline CDR1 LNHDA, CDR2 SQIVND (reference sequence). The CDR3 loop spans 17 amino acids. The CDR3 bases are TGTGCCAGTAGTCCCAGTGTTTCGCGGGGGGGCCGTGATACGCAGTATTTT. Encoded protein: CASSPSVSRGGRDTQYF.

The chain joins TRBV6-5 to TRBJ1-2; D is unresolved. V shed 4 bases and J shed 4 bases, with 13 bases lying between them. The CDR3 totals 14 residues. The germline V gene has CDR1 MNHEY and CDR2 SVGAGI. The CDR3 spells CASSFGRSFYGYTF. The CDR3 DNA follows: TGTGCCAGCAGTTTCGGCAGGTCCTTCTATGGCTACACCTTC.